The next 15 T cell receptor beta chains were all read from a single sample in a study of CD8+ T cells in alopecia areata. The treatment is: oral pan-JAK inhibitor, 5-10 mg twice daily. Isolated RNA was reverse transcribed into cDNA used as the sequencing template. Assay used: immunoSEQ multiplex PCR; TCRdb lists only in-frame clones, some missing. This sample has about 200,000 clones, with roughly three fifths found just once. The sample was CD4+ T cells sorted from blood, taken between weeks 49 and 50, from a patient treated with tofacitinib. All receptors come from a human donor with alopecia areata.

In this sample, this clone turned up many times. V is TRBV2 and J is TRBJ1-1; possibly TRBD1 for D (6 bases). Per the germline V gene, CDR1 is SNHLY and CDR2 is FYNNEI. The CDR3 spans 14 residues. The V and J ends lost 4 bases and 1 base respectively, with 10 bases between them. The CDR3 DNA reads TGTGCCAGCAGTGTGCAGGGGACGAACACTGAAGCTTTCTTT. Amino acid sequence: CASSVQGTNTEAFF.

The chain couples TRBV29-1 to TRBJ2-5; D uncertain. V lost 4 bases, J lost 5 bases, and 11 bases lay in between. This CDR3 has 12 amino acids. The germline V gene has CDR1 SQVTM and CDR2 ANQGSEA. CDR3 nucleotides: TGCAGCGTTGGCCGGGTATCGGAGACCCAGTACTTC. It specifies CSVGRVSETQYF.

V is TRBV6-6 and J is TRBJ1-4; 8 bases map to TRBD1. The CDR3 is made up of 14 amino acids. Germline values: CDR1 MNHNY, CDR2 SVGAGI (reference sequence). After removal of 7 bases from V and 3 bases from J, the junction contained 4 bases not matched to a gene. CDR3 bases: TGTGCCAGCAACGTACAGGGGGCTAATGAAAAACTGTTTTTT. This sequence encodes CASNVQGANEKLFF.

This clone was counted ten times or more. The J gene is TRBJ2-2, the V gene TRBV4-1; no clear D gene. The V gene's germline CDR1 is MGHRA and CDR2 YSYEKL. This CDR3 is built from 15 residues. V lost 1 base, J lost 1 base, and 7 bases lay in between. This chain's CDR3 is CASSQGTQNTGELFF. DNA for the CDR3: TGCGCCAGCAGCCAAGGAACACAGAACACCGGGGAGCTGTTTTTT.

This clone was detected once. The chain employs TRBV7-8 and TRBJ2-7; D remains unclear. The CDR3 has 14 residues. With 6 bases removed from V and 6 bases from J, the gap between germline ends came to 18 bases. CDR1 is SGHVS and CDR2 is FQNEAQ in the germline V gene. The CDR3 here is CASSPLEVFSEQYF. The CDR3 DNA is TGTGCCAGCAGTCCGCTAGAGGTCTTCTCCGAGCAGTACTTC.

The chain couples TRBV19 to TRBJ1-1; D is unclear. The CDR3 has 11 amino acids. Per the germline V gene, CDR1 is LNHDA and CDR2 is SQIVND (reference sequence). V lost 8 bases to trimming and J lost 4 bases, with 8 bases between them. The CDR3 sequence: CASSLGTEAFF. The CDR3 DNA follows: TGTGCCAGTTCACTAGGCACTGAAGCTTTCTTT.

This rearrangement joins TRBV7-2 to TRBJ1-5; TRBD1 is a possible D gene (6 bases). Looked up from germline, CDR1 is SGHTA and CDR2 is FQGNSA. This CDR3 has 17 residues. Trimming cost V 2 bases and J 4 bases, with 18 bases left between them. This chain's CDR3 is CASSLIGAGASNQPQHF. In DNA, the CDR3 is TGTGCCAGCAGCTTAATCGGGGCGGGGGCTTCGAATCAGCCCCAGCATTTT.

The V and J genes are TRBV10-3 and TRBJ1-2, with 9 bases matching TRBD1. J was trimmed by 1 base and V by 10 bases; bases with no gene match: 7. The CDR3 totals 14 residues. In germline, CDR1 is ENHRY, CDR2 SYGVKD. The CDR3 DNA is TGTGCCACCCAGACAGGGGGTCTTAACTATGGCTACACCTTC. Translation gives CATQTGGLNYGYTF.

The CDR3 DNA reads as TGCGCCAGCAGCCCAGCAGGGCGGGGGGGCTCCGCGGCCTACAATGAGCAGTTCTTC. This translates into CASSPAGRGGSAAYNEQFF. V is TRBV4-1 and J is TRBJ2-1, with 9 bases fitting TRBD2. Germline trimming cut 4 bases from V and 2 bases from J; bases unmatched to any gene: 15. In germline, CDR1 is MGHRA, CDR2 YSYEKL. The CDR3 spans 19 residues.

The chain carries TRBV5-1 and TRBJ2-5, with 9 positions matching TRBD1. CDR1 and CDR2 from the germline V gene are SGHRS and YFSETQ. The CDR3 contains 17 residues. V was clipped by 6 bases and J by 5 bases; unmatched bases: 17. DNA of the CDR3: TGCGCCAGCAAACAGGGGGCTTCAACATCAACCCACGAGACCCAGTACTTC. Translated, it gives CASKQGASTSTHETQYF.

This clone was counted only a few times. The chain is built from TRBV4-1 and TRBJ1-6; unclear D gene. The CDR3 is made up of 19 amino acids. Trimming took 1 base from V and 7 from J, leaving 23 bases between them. From germline, CDR1 is MGHRA and CDR2 YSYEKL. CDR3 DNA sequence: TGCGCCAGCAGCCAAGGCGGACGGGGAGCCGAACCGCCAAATTCACCCCTCCACTTT. Translated, it gives CASSQGGRGAEPPNSPLHF.

This chain connects TRBV30 to TRBJ2-7, with D maybe TRBD1 (5 bases). CDR3 length: 14 residues. The germline V gene encodes CDR1 GTSNPN and CDR2 SVGIG (reference sequence). Trimming cost V 3 bases and J 2 bases, with 14 bases left between them. The CDR3 nucleotides read TGTGCCTGGAGAAAGGGGATAAATACCTACGAGCAGTACTTC. It translates to CAWRKGINTYEQYF.

The chain employs TRBV5-1 and TRBJ2-3; 7 bases agree with TRBD2. CDR1 and CDR2 from the germline V gene are SGHRS and YFSETQ. With 0 bases clipped from V and 3 bases from J, the junction kept 4 bases outside the gene matches. The CDR3 is made up of 15 amino acids. The CDR3 spells CASSLEGLGTDTQYF. The CDR3 DNA reads TGCGCCAGCAGCTTGGAAGGACTAGGTACAGATACGCAGTATTTT.

This clone turned up a few times. The V and J genes are TRBV6-1 and TRBJ2-7; 7 bases match TRBD2. The germline V gene has CDR1 MNHNS and CDR2 SASEGT. This CDR3 has 12 amino acids. Germline trimming cut 7 bases from V and 3 bases from J; bases unmatched to any gene: 3. CDR3: CASNGGFYEQYF. In nucleotides, the CDR3 is TGTGCCAGCAACGGGGGGTTCTACGAGCAGTACTTC.

The gene calls are TRBV6-6 and TRBJ2-1; a possible D gene is TRBD2 (6 bases). Trimming took 6 bases from V and 8 from J, leaving 14 bases between them. From germline, CDR1 is MNHNY and CDR2 SVGAGI (reference sequence). This CDR3 has 13 residues. The CDR3 coding sequence is TGTGCCAGCAGGACGACTAGTCTCGATGAGCAGTTCTTC. Encoded protein: CASRTTSLDEQFF.